What follows are 14 T cell receptor beta chains derived from one specimen sequenced in a study of memory CD8 T cells in hepatitis C reinfection. Data came from immunoSEQ multiplex PCR; TCRdb stores just in-frame clones and leaves some out. Altogether about 50,000 clones are present, 89% being singletons, with the ten largest covering under 0.9%. Time point given: late/post reinfection, 12 to 24 weeks after detection. The sorted cells went straight to TCR sequencing with no prior in vitro expansion. Sequenced: naive CD8+ T cells sorted from blood. The origin of the receptors is a man aged 18-30 years with hepatitis C virus infection.

The rearrangement joins TRBV27 to TRBJ2-2, with TRBD1 as a possible D gene (6 bases). The CDR3 is 16 amino acids. CDR1 MNHEY and CDR2 SMNVEV come from the germline V gene (reference sequence). V was pared by 0 bases and J by 2 bases, with 10 bases between. CDR3 in DNA: TGTGCCAGCAGTTTATCGGCAGGGGCAAACACCGGGGAGCTGTTTTTT. Amino acids: CASSLSAGANTGELFF.

The rearrangement uses TRBV7-2 and TRBJ2-1; D is perhaps TRBD1 (7 bases). Germline V gene sequence: CDR1 SGHTA, CDR2 FQGNSA. The CDR3 consists of 15 residues. Trimming removed 2 bases from V and 5 bases from J, with 13 bases in between. CDR3 DNA: TGTGCCAGCAGCTTATTTCAGGGGGGCAACAATGAGCAGTTCTTC. This encodes CASSLFQGGNNEQFF.

The V call is TRBV7-9, the J call TRBJ2-7; maybe TRBD2 (7 bases). CDR1 and CDR2 (germline): SEHNR, FQNEAQ (reference sequence). Trimming shortened V by 10 bases and J by 3 bases, and 19 bases separated the two germline ends. The CDR3 is made up of 14 amino acids. This CDR3 is CATSAGGGVYEQYF. CDR3 coding DNA: TGTGCCACTTCCGCGGGCGGGGGCGTCTACGAGCAGTACTTC.

The gene calls are TRBV2 and TRBJ2-7; 7 bases align to TRBD1. The germline V gene encodes CDR1 SNHLY and CDR2 FYNNEI. The CDR3 is 13 residues long. V shed 8 bases, J shed 0 bases, and the junction held 4 bases outside the gene matches. The CDR3 DNA follows: TGTGCCAGCTTGGACAGGAGCTCCTACGAGCAGTACTTC. It is translated as CASLDRSSYEQYF.

This chain connects TRBV4-2 to TRBJ1-1; 10 positions match TRBD1. Germline CDR1 is LGHNA and CDR2 is YNFKEQ. V shed 3 bases and J 0 bases; nucleotides not matched to a gene: 7. The CDR3 totals 17 residues. CDR3 residues: CASSQDWGQGMNTEAFF. CDR3 sequence (DNA): TGTGCCAGCAGCCAGGATTGGGGACAGGGGATGAACACTGAAGCTTTCTTT.

V usage is TRBV7-9 and J usage is TRBJ1-5, with 7 bases fitting TRBD1. Germline V gene data show CDR1 as SEHNR and CDR2 as FQNEAQ (reference sequence). J lost 0 bases, V lost 3 bases, and 5 bases had no gene match. There are 16 residues in the CDR3. The CDR3 is CASSFTGAGSNQPQHF. CDR3 sequence (DNA): TGTGCCAGCAGCTTCACAGGGGCGGGTAGCAATCAGCCCCAGCATTTT.

V usage is TRBV7-8 and J usage is TRBJ2-5; TRBD1 matches at 11 bases. The CDR3 is made up of 16 amino acids. Trimming took 5 bases from V and 3 from J; bases not matched to a gene: 8. Germline values: CDR1 SGHVS, CDR2 FQNEAQ. The CDR3 nucleotides are TGTGCCAGCAGCGCCGGACAGGGGGCCTATAAAGAGACCCAGTACTTC. It codes for CASSAGQGAYKETQYF.

V usage is TRBV4-1 and J usage is TRBJ2-7; 10 bases fit TRBD2. The CDR3 sequence is 17 residues long. J gave up 4 bases and V 1 base, and 10 bases lay outside the gene matches. CDR1 and CDR2 from the germline V gene are MGHRA and YSYEKL. CDR3 region: CASSQGTSGNALYEQYF. CDR3 nucleotide sequence: TGCGCCAGCAGCCAAGGGACTAGCGGTAATGCCCTGTACGAGCAGTACTTC.

This sequence joins TRBV30 and TRBJ1-5; D is perhaps TRBD1 (5 bases). Germline V gene data show CDR1 as GTSNPN and CDR2 as SVGIG (reference sequence). V was clipped by 3 bases and J by 7 bases, with 13 bases between them. The CDR3 contains 13 residues. The CDR3 sequence: CAWSSTVTQPQHF. The CDR3 bases are TGTGCCTGGAGCTCGACAGTAACCCAGCCCCAGCATTTT.

The chain joins TRBV27 to TRBJ2-7, with 13 nucleotides matching TRBD2. The junction had 5 bases not matched to a gene; V was cut back by 6 bases and J by 3 bases. CDR3 length equals 15 residues. Per the germline V gene, CDR1 is MNHEY and CDR2 is SMNVEV (reference sequence). The CDR3 nucleotides are TGTGCCAGCAGCCATGGACTAGCGGGAGACTACGAGCAGTACTTC. It translates to CASSHGLAGDYEQYF.

This clone turned up a few times. The chain links TRBV5-4 to TRBJ2-7; D perhaps matches TRBD1 (5 bases). Germline V lookup: CDR1 SGHNT, CDR2 YYREEE (reference sequence). This CDR3 comprises 13 residues. With 8 bases removed from V and 5 bases from J, the gap between germline ends came to 17 bases. The CDR3 bases are TGTGCCAGTTCCGCCGTAGGGGAACACGAGCAGTACGTC. It yields the protein CASSAVGEHEQYV.

The chain recombines TRBV30 with TRBJ1-6; the D gene is possibly TRBD1 (6 bases). From germline, CDR1 is GTSNPN and CDR2 SVGIG (reference sequence). Between the trimmed V and J ends, which lost 2 bases and 6 bases, there was a span of 14 bases. This CDR3 spans 15 amino acids. The CDR3 DNA sequence: TGTGCCTGGAGTATCGGGCAGGGGCTTAATTCACCCCTCCACTTT. It is translated as CAWSIGQGLNSPLHF.

V and J are TRBV27 and TRBJ2-7; 10 bases are shared with TRBD2. The junction had 8 bases not matched to a gene; V was cut back by 4 bases and J by 2 bases. There are 16 residues in the CDR3. Germline CDR1 MNHEY, CDR2 SMNVEV (reference sequence). The CDR3 DNA is TGTGCCAGCAGTTCCCTGCTAGCGGGAGACACCTACGAGCAGTACTTC. Residues: CASSSLLAGDTYEQYF.

This sequence joins TRBV19 and TRBJ2-2; 11 bases agree with TRBD2. The CDR3 is made up of 15 amino acids. CDR1 and CDR2 (germline): LNHDA, SQIVND (reference sequence). With V trimmed by 9 bases and J by 2 bases, 5 bases remained unmatched. CDR3 nucleotide sequence: TGTGCCAGAAAGACTAGCGGGACTAACACCGGGGAGCTGTTTTTT. It is translated as CARKTSGTNTGELFF.